Listed below are T cell receptor beta chains from one sample, sequenced in a study of blood T cell repertoires in COVID-19. Using immunoSEQ multiplex PCR, the repertoire was profiled, and TCRdb retains in-frame clones only, with some absent. Here the sample spans around 260,000 clones, 65% to 90% being singletons. The sample was peripheral blood. All receptors come from a human donor in a cohort sampled during active COVID-19. The CDR3 runs from the conserved cysteine through the conserved F or W. The order of the fields is J gene, CDR3 length, V gene, CDR3 protein.

J gene: TRBJ2-5
CDR3 length: 13
V gene: TRBV7-9
CDR3 protein: CASSPTGGETQYF

J gene: TRBJ2-1
CDR3 length: 19
V gene: TRBV7-2
CDR3 protein: CASSLVALWRDREYNEQFF

J gene: TRBJ2-7
CDR3 length: 17
V gene: TRBV4-1
CDR3 protein: CASSQDSRAGTTYEQYF

J gene: TRBJ2-7
CDR3 length: 17
V gene: TRBV18
CDR3 protein: CASSKDSRVARNNEQYF

J gene: TRBJ2-7
CDR3 length: 12
V gene: TRBV30
CDR3 protein: CAWSPFNGEQYF

J gene: TRBJ2-3
CDR3 length: 15
V gene: TRBV7-9
CDR3 protein: CASSLTAGTTDTQYF

J gene: TRBJ1-2
CDR3 length: 15
V gene: TRBV5-1
CDR3 protein: CASSLSNVLNYGYTF

J gene: TRBJ1-1
CDR3 length: 14
V gene: TRBV30
CDR3 protein: CAWSTHRGNTEAFF

J gene: TRBJ1-1
CDR3 length: 12
V gene: TRBV5-1
CDR3 protein: CASRRDNTEAFF

J gene: TRBJ2-1
CDR3 length: 14
V gene: TRBV19
CDR3 protein: CASSPPAAYNEQFF

J gene: TRBJ1-6
CDR3 length: 15
V gene: TRBV7-9
CDR3 protein: CASKASGTVNSPLHF

J gene: TRBJ2-3
CDR3 length: 16
V gene: TRBV5-1
CDR3 protein: CASSLRTSGNADTQYF

J gene: TRBJ1-1
CDR3 length: 15
V gene: TRBV29-1
CDR3 protein: CSVDGGQGMNTEAFF